This T cell receptor (beta chain) was sequenced for a study of cytomegalovirus exposure and HLA in healthy donors. For the study at large: Inside one of the first data releases sat some 85 million unique TCRs taken from HLA-typed donors. Study results and limitations: TCR beta sequences numbering 15,000 to 20,000 were associated with HLA alleles at 0.05 false discovery rate in a later analysis. The study found most TCR sequences rare, yet found some public TCRs in many donors. A later analysis reported that several of the most significant clusters appeared to be linked to common viral pathogens, among them Epstein-Barr virus.

Germline values: CDR1 SQVTM, CDR2 ANQGSEA. V gave up 2 bases and J gave up 6 bases; unmatched junction bases: 15. The CDR3 is 16 residues long. Notes on this clone: What it recognizes is unknown.

PCR used 60 Vbeta primers and 13 Jbeta primers. Data came from immunoSEQ multiplex PCR; TCRdb stores just in-frame clones and leaves some out. In the table there are about 130,000 clones, about 72% of which are singletons. Sequencing was performed on PBMCs. The origin of this receptor is a female donor in good health and CMV-seronegative. The V call is TRBV29-1, the J call TRBJ1-2, with 7 nucleotides matching TRBD1. CDR3 nucleotide sequence: TGCAGCGTTGAACACCGGCCGGGACAGCCCATTCATGGCTACACCTTC. Translated: CSVEHRPGQPIHGYTF.